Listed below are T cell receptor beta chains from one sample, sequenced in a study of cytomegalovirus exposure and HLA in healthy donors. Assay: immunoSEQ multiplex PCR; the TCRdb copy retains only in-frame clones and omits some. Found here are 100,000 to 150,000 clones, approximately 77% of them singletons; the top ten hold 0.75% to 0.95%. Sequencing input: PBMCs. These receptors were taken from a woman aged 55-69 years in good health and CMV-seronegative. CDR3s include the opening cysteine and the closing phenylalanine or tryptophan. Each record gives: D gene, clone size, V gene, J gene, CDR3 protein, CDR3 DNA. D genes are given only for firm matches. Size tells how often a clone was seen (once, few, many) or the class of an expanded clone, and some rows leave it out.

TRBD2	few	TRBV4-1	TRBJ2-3	CASSRGLAGRSTDTQYF	TGCGCCAGCAGCCGGGGACTAGCGGGACGGAGCACAGATACGCAGTATTTT
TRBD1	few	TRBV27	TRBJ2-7	CASSSWTGGTHEQYF	TGTGCCAGCAGTTCCTGGACAGGGGGCACCCACGAGCAGTACTTC
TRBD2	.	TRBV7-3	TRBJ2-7	CASSLLAPPEGEQYF	TGTGCCAGCAGCCTACTAGCGCCACCGGAGGGGGAGCAGTACTTC
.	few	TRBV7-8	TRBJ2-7	CASSPRRDSYEQYF	TGTGCCAGCAGCCCGAGGAGGGACTCCTACGAGCAGTACTTC
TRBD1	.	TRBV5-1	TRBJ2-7	CASSFQGQGAGEQYF	TGCGCCAGCAGCTTCCAAGGACAGGGGGCAGGGGAGCAGTACTTC
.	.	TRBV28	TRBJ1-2	CASSLSQIGVGGYTF	TGTGCCAGCAGTTTATCCCAGATCGGGGTCGGCGGCTACACCTTC
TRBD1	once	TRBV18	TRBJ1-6	CASSLDRVQGNSPLHF	TGTGCCAGCTCTCTCGACAGGGTGCAGGGTAATTCACCCCTCCACTTT
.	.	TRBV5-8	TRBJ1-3	CASSRAAGNTIYF	TGTGCCAGCAGTCGTGCGGCGGGAAACACCATATATTTT
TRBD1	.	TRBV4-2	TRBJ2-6	CASSQAGGVSGANVLTF	TGTGCCAGCAGCCAGGCAGGGGGCGTTAGTGGGGCCAACGTCCTGACTTTC
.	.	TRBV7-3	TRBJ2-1	CASSPRGRFGSNEQFF	TGTGCCAGCAGCCCCCGGGGGAGGTTCGGGAGCAATGAGCAGTTCTTC
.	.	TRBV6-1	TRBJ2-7	CASRDFRGYEQYF	TGTGCCAGCAGAGACTTCAGGGGATACGAGCAGTACTTC
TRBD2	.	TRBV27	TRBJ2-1	CASSPGTSGVSYNEQFF	TGTGCCAGCAGTCCAGGGACTAGCGGGGTCTCCTACAATGAGCAGTTCTTC
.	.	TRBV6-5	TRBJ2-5	CASSRTIWETQYF	TGTGCCAGCAGTCGGACTATTTGGGAGACCCAGTACTTC
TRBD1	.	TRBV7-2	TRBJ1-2	CASSPNNRDRSFGYTF	TGTGCCAGCAGCCCTAATAACCGGGACAGGTCGTTTGGCTACACCTTC
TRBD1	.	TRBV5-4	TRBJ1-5	CASSYDRGSQPQHF	TGTGCCAGCAGCTACGACAGGGGCAGCCAGCCCCAGCATTTT
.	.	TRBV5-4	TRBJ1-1	CASSDRARGETEAFF	TGTGCCAGCAGCGACCGGGCCCGGGGAGAGACTGAAGCTTTCTTT
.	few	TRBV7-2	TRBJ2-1	CASIQGAFF	TGTGCCAGCATACAGGGTGCGTTCTTC
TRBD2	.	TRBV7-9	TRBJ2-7	CASSHSFMTSGASYEQYF	TGTGCCAGCAGCCACTCCTTTATGACTAGCGGGGCCTCCTACGAGCAGTACTTC
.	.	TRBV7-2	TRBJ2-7	CASRITSTTPSYEQYF	TGTGCCAGCAGAATAACTTCCACGACTCCCTCCTACGAGCAGTACTTC
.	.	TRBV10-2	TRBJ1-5	CASSEPGTPYQPQHF	TGCGCCAGCAGTGAACCCGGGACACCTTATCAGCCCCAGCATTTT
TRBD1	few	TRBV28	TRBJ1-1	CASNRGTEAFF	TGTGCCAGCAACAGGGGCACTGAAGCTTTCTTT
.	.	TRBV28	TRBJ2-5	CASSLISPGETQYF	TGTGCCAGCAGTTTAATTTCGCCGGGAGAGACCCAGTACTTC
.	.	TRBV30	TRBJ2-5	CAWSSQSREVTQYF	TGTGCCTGGAGTAGTCAGTCCAGGGAGGTGACCCAGTACTTC
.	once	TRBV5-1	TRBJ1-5	CASSLSGGGQPQHF	TGCGCCAGCAGCTTGAGTGGGGGAGGTCAGCCCCAGCATTTT
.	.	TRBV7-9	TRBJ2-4	CASSQQSGSLNIQYF	TGTGCCAGCAGCCAACAATCCGGGTCATTGAACATTCAGTACTTC
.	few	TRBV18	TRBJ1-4	CASSGPSRTTNEKLFF	TGTGCCAGCTCAGGGCCTTCCCGAACAACTAATGAAAAACTGTTTTTT
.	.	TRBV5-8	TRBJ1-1	CASSLVIFRGTEAFF	TGTGCCAGCAGCTTGGTTATTTTCCGGGGCACTGAAGCTTTCTTT
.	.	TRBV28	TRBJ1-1	CASSFKPNTEAFF	TGTGCCAGCAGTTTTAAGCCGAACACTGAAGCTTTCTTT
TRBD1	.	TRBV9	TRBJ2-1	CASSPGTGGGNEQFF	TGTGCCAGCAGCCCCGGGACAGGGGGAGGCAATGAGCAGTTCTTC
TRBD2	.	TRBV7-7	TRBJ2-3	CASSLSGLAASTDTQYF	TGTGCCAGCAGCCTCAGTGGACTAGCGGCTAGCACAGATACGCAGTATTTT
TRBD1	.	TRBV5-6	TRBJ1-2	CASSLGQGSYTF	TGTGCCAGCAGCTTGGGACAGGGGAGCTACACCTTC
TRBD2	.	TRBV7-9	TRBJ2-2	CASSPWTSGNTGELFF	TGTGCCAGCAGCCCATGGACTAGCGGGAACACCGGGGAGCTGTTTTTT
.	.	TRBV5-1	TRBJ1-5	CASSLDSYHQPQHF	TGCGCCAGCAGCCTGGACAGTTACCATCAGCCCCAGCATTTT
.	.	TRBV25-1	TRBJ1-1	CASRGTENTEAFF	TGTGCCAGCAGGGGCACAGAGAACACTGAAGCTTTCTTT
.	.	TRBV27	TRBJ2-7	CASSLSQGNYEQYF	TGTGCCAGCAGTTTGTCGCAGGGGAACTACGAGCAGTACTTC
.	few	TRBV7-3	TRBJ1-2	CASSLEQVYGYTF	TGTGCCAGCAGCCTAGAACAGGTGTATGGCTACACCTTC
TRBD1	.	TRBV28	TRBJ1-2	CASSFGRGLVGGGYTF	TGTGCCAGCAGTTTCGGCAGGGGGCTCGTCGGGGGTGGCTACACCTTC
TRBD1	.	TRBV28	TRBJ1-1	CASSSPGQGTEAFF	TGTGCCAGCAGTTCACCGGGACAGGGGACTGAAGCTTTCTTT
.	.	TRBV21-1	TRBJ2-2	CASQKGANTGELFF	TGTGCCAGCCAGAAGGGGGCGAACACCGGGGAGCTGTTTTTT
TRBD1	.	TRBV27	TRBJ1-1	CASSGYGTGAQNTEAFF	TGTGCCAGCAGTGGATACGGGACAGGGGCACAGAACACTGAAGCTTTCTTT
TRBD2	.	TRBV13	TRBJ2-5	CASSPLAGGAETQYF	TGTGCCAGCAGCCCCCTAGCGGGAGGGGCGGAGACCCAGTACTTC
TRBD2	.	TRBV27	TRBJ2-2	CASSFLAGGLGTGELFF	TGTGCCAGCAGTTTTCTAGCGGGGGGGCTGGGAACCGGGGAGCTGTTTTTT
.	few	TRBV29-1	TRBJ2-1	CSEKRPGTPRDEQFF	TGCAGCGAAAAGAGGCCTGGGACACCGAGGGATGAGCAGTTCTTC
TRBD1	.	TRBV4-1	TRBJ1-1	CASSSQGVGTEAFF	TGCGCCAGCAGCAGTCAGGGGGTTGGCACTGAAGCTTTCTTT
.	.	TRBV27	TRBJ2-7	CASTSARTVGYEQYF	TGTGCCAGCACCTCAGCCAGGACAGTAGGCTACGAGCAGTACTTC
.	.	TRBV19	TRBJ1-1	CATVQPMNTEAFF	TGTGCCACCGTACAGCCTATGAACACTGAAGCTTTCTTT
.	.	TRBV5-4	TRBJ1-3	CASSFKGVNSGNTIYF	TGTGCCAGCAGCTTCAAGGGGGTGAACTCTGGAAACACCATATATTTT
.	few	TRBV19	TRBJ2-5	CASSIGARREETQYF	TGTGCCAGTAGTATAGGGGCGCGTCGAGAAGAGACCCAGTACTTC
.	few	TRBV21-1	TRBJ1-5	CASSSVHLWDINQPQHF	TGTGCCAGCAGCTCCGTCCACCTCTGGGACATAAATCAGCCCCAGCATTTT
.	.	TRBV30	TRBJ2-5	CAWKGGGWQTQYF	TGTGCCTGGAAAGGCGGGGGCTGGCAGACCCAGTACTTC
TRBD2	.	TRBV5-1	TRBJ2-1	CASSLGLAGNDEQFF	TGCGCCAGCAGCTTGGGACTAGCGGGGAATGATGAGCAGTTCTTC
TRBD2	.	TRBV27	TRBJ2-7	CASSFGTSAAYEQYF	TGTGCCAGCAGTTTCGGGACTAGCGCTGCCTACGAGCAGTACTTC
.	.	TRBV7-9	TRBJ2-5	CASSPQGFQETQYF	TGTGCCAGCAGCCCCCAGGGTTTCCAAGAGACCCAGTACTTC
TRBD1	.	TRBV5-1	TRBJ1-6	CASSRDRTNNSPLHF	TGCGCCAGCAGCCGGGACAGGACGAATAATTCACCCCTCCACTTT